The 8 T cell receptor beta chains given below trace back to one sample, sequenced in a study of T-cell memory formation after mild COVID-19. TCRdb re-called the 5' RACE reads through MiXCR, storing one row per CDR3 protein. The data contain 340,000 or so distinct CDR3 sequences, 10% to 15% of them singletons. The sequencing input was PBMCs or a T cell subset sorted from them (not recorded which). The receptors stem from a man aged 18 to 29 who had mild COVID-19 (a few samples of this study predate the infection). Cell type and time point are not known.

The rearrangement joins TRBV5-1 to TRBJ1-3; no clear D. V gave up 2 bases and J gave up 2 bases, with 11 bases separating them. The CDR3 spans 15 residues. Germline assignment: CDR1 SGHRS and CDR2 YFSETQ. This CDR3 reads CASSFSSGPGNTIYF. The CDR3 DNA reads as TGCGCCAGCAGCTTCTCGTCAGGACCTGGAAACACCATATATTTT. Full variable domain (missing parts from reference TRBV5-1 and TRBJ1-3): KAGVTQTPRYLIKTRGQQVTLSCSPISGHRSVSWYQQTPGQGLQFLFEYFSETQRNKGNFPGRFSGRQFSNSRSEMNVSTLELGDSALYLCASSFSSGPGNTIYFGEGSWLTVV.

The chain combines TRBV11-2 with TRBJ1-1; no clear D. The CDR3 covers 14 residues. Trimming shortened V by 0 bases and J by 6 bases, and 11 bases separated the two germline ends. Germline values: CDR1 SGHAT, CDR2 FQNNGV. In DNA, the CDR3 is TGTGCCAGCAGCTTAGATGCCCGGATAGCTGAAGCTTTCTTT. Translation: CASSLDARIAEAFF.

CDR3 sequence reads: CASSQEIRRKGQAFF. In DNA form, the CDR3 reads TGCGCCAGCAGCCAAGAGATTCGCAGAAAGGGGCAAGCTTTCTTT. The chain carries TRBV4-3 and TRBJ1-1; D is perhaps TRBD1 (5 bases). CDR1 is LGHNA, CDR2 YSLEER, per germline. Trimming stripped 0 bases from V and 9 bases from J, with 17 bases between. The length of the CDR3 is 15 residues.

This clonotype was seen a handful of times. The chain employs TRBV4-2 and TRBJ2-5; D gene uncertain. V lost 1 base and J 2 bases, leaving 11 bases between the germline ends. CDR3 length equals 15 residues. The germline gives CDR1 LGHNA, CDR2 YNFKEQ. The CDR3 spells CASSQVGKAQETQYF. The CDR3 DNA reads TGTGCCAGCAGCCAAGTTGGAAAGGCACAAGAGACCCAGTACTTC.

This clonotype was counted a few times. The rearrangement uses TRBV5-5 and TRBJ1-5; possibly TRBD1 for D (5 bases). The germline V gene encodes CDR1 SGHKS and CDR2 YYEKEE (reference sequence). V was cut by 3 bases and J by 0 bases, with 16 bases left in between. The length of the CDR3 is 17 residues. CDR3 in amino acids: CASSWMYSGSSNQPQHF. CDR3 nucleotide sequence: TGTGCCAGCAGCTGGATGTATTCAGGGAGTAGCAATCAGCCCCAGCATTTT.

This clonotype has more than one count but fewer than ten. This sequence joins TRBV5-1 and TRBJ2-7; a possible D gene is TRBD2 (5 bases). V lost 6 bases and J 1 base, leaving 11 bases between the germline ends. The CDR3 consists of 13 residues. CDR1 SGHRS and CDR2 YFSETQ come from the germline V gene. CDR3 in amino acids: CASTKPGSYEQYF. The CDR3 nucleotides read TGCGCCAGCACCAAACCGGGATCCTACGAGCAGTACTTC.

This rearrangement joins TRBV7-9 to TRBJ2-3; the match to TRBD2 covers 10 bases. CDR3 length: 15 residues. J was trimmed by 5 bases and V by 1 base; bases with no gene match: 3. CDR1 SEHNR and CDR2 FQNEAQ come from the germline V gene (reference sequence). CDR3 amino acids: CASSLGGLALDTQYF. DNA of the CDR3: TGTGCCAGCAGCTTAGGGGGACTAGCGCTAGATACGCAGTATTTT. The full variable domain, with the rest looked up from reference TRBV7-9 and TRBJ2-3, is DTGVSQNPRHKITKRGQNVTFRCDPISEHNRLYWYRQTLGQGPEFLTYFQNEAQLEKSRLLSDRFSAERPKGSFSTLEIQRTEQGDSAMYLCASSLGGLALDTQYFGPGTRLTVL.

This clonotype was seen repeatedly, ten times or more. This chain joins TRBV10-3 and TRBJ2-5; D is perhaps TRBD1 (6 bases). This CDR3 is 16 amino acids long. Trimming stripped 0 bases from V and 5 bases from J, with 16 bases between. Germline V lookup: CDR1 ENHRY, CDR2 SYGVKD. The CDR3 loop is CAISESNQGPPETQYF. CDR3 nucleotide sequence: TGTGCCATCAGTGAGTCGAATCAGGGGCCTCCGGAGACCCAGTACTTC.